This T cell receptor beta chain appears in the sequencing data of a study of blood T cell repertoires in COVID-19. The CDR3 loop spans 17 amino acids. V shed 4 bases and J 2 bases; nucleotides not matched to a gene: 5. Germline V CDR1 and CDR2: SGHRS, YFSETQ. In the original workflow: How many nucleated cells were present was estimated from reference gene primer amplification. Repertoires were generated with immunoSEQ multiplex PCR, while TCRdb's copy carries only in-frame clones and drops some. Clone size and V and J calls were adopted from that table, with D and trimming inferred from the DNA. The sample has roughly 410,000 clones, 87% seen once.

The specimen sequenced was peripheral blood. The V and J genes are TRBV5-1 and TRBJ2-5; 16 bases line up with TRBD2. The TCR sequence derives from a woman aged 55-69 years with COVID-19, enrolled during active disease. The CDR3 DNA is TGCGCCAGCAGCGGGACTAGCGGGGGGGCCCGGCAAGAGACCCAGTACTTC. It translates to CASSGTSGGARQETQYF.